These T cell receptor beta chains were read from a single sample in a study of response to subunit inactivated influenza vaccine. TCRdb processed the RT-PCR reads anew with MiXCR; each CDR3 protein has one entry. The sample carries just under 550,000 distinct CDR3 sequences, 20% to 25% recorded once. This sample also belongs to another study, concerning T cells expressing NK-cell markers.

Sequenced material: CD4+ T cells sorted from PBMCs, taken 12 days after vaccination. The receptors stem from a middle-aged man who received an inactivated influenza vaccine. The CDR3 runs from the conserved cysteine through the conserved F or W. A D gene is named only where the DNA matches it firmly. Only some rows state a clone size, as once, few, many or a class for expanded clones.

clone_size: NA; d_call: NA; v_call: TRBV5-1; j_call: TRBJ2-2; cdr3_nt: TGCGCCAGCAGCAATCCGAGACTTTACACCGGGGAGCTGTTTTTT; cdr3_aa: CASSNPRLYTGELFF
clone_size: few; d_call: TRBD1; v_call: TRBV20-1; j_call: TRBJ2-2; cdr3_nt: TGCAGTGCTTTGACGGGACAGGGTGCGTCCGGGGAGCTGTTTTTT; cdr3_aa: CSALTGQGASGELFF
clone_size: few; d_call: TRBD2; v_call: TRBV3-1; j_call: TRBJ2-4; cdr3_nt: TGTGCCAGCAGCCTACTAGCGGAAAACATTCAGTACTTC; cdr3_aa: CASSLLAENIQYF
clone_size: few; d_call: NA; v_call: TRBV5-5; j_call: TRBJ2-2; cdr3_nt: TGTGCCAGCAGCTTGATGGGTCAAAGGGCCCCGAACACCGGGGAGCTGTTTTTT; cdr3_aa: CASSLMGQRAPNTGELFF
clone_size: NA; d_call: NA; v_call: TRBV12-3/TRBV12-4; j_call: TRBJ1-1; cdr3_nt: TGTGCCAGCAGTTTAATCGGCAGGGGCCAAGCTTTCTTT; cdr3_aa: CASSLIGRGQAFF
clone_size: NA; d_call: NA; v_call: TRBV6-2/TRBV6-3; j_call: TRBJ2-5; cdr3_nt: TGTGCCAGCAGTCTCCCGGACAGCCAAGAGACCCAGTACTTC; cdr3_aa: CASSLPDSQETQYF
clone_size: once; d_call: NA; v_call: TRBV7-2; j_call: TRBJ2-1; cdr3_nt: TGTGCCAGCAGCTCCACCCGGGGGTACAATGAGCAGTTCTTC; cdr3_aa: CASSSTRGYNEQFF
clone_size: few; d_call: TRBD1; v_call: TRBV5-1; j_call: TRBJ2-5; cdr3_nt: TGCGCCAGCAGCTCTACCGGGACAGGGTCAGAGACCCAGTACTTC; cdr3_aa: CASSSTGTGSETQYF
clone_size: few; d_call: TRBD2; v_call: TRBV2; j_call: TRBJ2-2; cdr3_nt: TGTGCCAGCAGCGGGGCCCCACTAGCGGGGTCCGGGGAGCTGTTTTTT; cdr3_aa: CASSGAPLAGSGELFF
clone_size: few; d_call: NA; v_call: TRBV29-1; j_call: TRBJ2-1; cdr3_nt: TGCAGCGTTGAAAGTGGGGAAGCCTACAATGAGCAGTTCTTC; cdr3_aa: CSVESGEAYNEQFF
clone_size: NA; d_call: NA; v_call: TRBV12-3/TRBV12-4; j_call: TRBJ1-5; cdr3_nt: TGTGCCAGCAGTTTGGGCAGTGGGCAGCCCCAGCATTTT; cdr3_aa: CASSLGSGQPQHF
clone_size: NA; d_call: NA; v_call: TRBV2; j_call: TRBJ2-1; cdr3_nt: TGTGCCAGCAGTCGGGCGAGGGGCCGTTACAATGAGCAGTTCTTC; cdr3_aa: CASSRARGRYNEQFF
clone_size: few; d_call: TRBD1; v_call: TRBV4-1; j_call: TRBJ1-1; cdr3_nt: TGCGCCAGCGCCCTGGGACAGGCTAAAAAGAACACTGAAGCTTTCTTT; cdr3_aa: CASALGQAKKNTEAFF
clone_size: few; d_call: NA; v_call: TRBV12-3/TRBV12-4; j_call: TRBJ2-2; cdr3_nt: TGTGCCAGCCGCGCCGCGGGGCTCGGGGAGCTGTTTTTT; cdr3_aa: CASRAAGLGELFF
clone_size: NA; d_call: NA; v_call: TRBV30; j_call: TRBJ2-7; cdr3_nt: TGTGCCTGGAAGGGGTTTCTGAACGAGCAGTACTTC; cdr3_aa: CAWKGFLNEQYF
clone_size: few; d_call: TRBD2; v_call: TRBV20-1; j_call: TRBJ2-7; cdr3_nt: TGCAGTGCTCCCGGACTAGCGGGAGGCCCCTCCTACGAGCAGTACTTC; cdr3_aa: CSAPGLAGGPSYEQYF
clone_size: medium-sized; d_call: NA; v_call: TRBV5-1; j_call: TRBJ2-7; cdr3_nt: TGTGCCAGCAGCCTCCTGGGGTACGAGCAGTACTTC; cdr3_aa: CASSLLGYEQYF
clone_size: NA; d_call: NA; v_call: TRBV7-9; j_call: TRBJ1-1; cdr3_nt: TGTGCCAGCAGCTTAGTGGCGGGCATGGGTTTCTTT; cdr3_aa: CASSLVAGMGFF
clone_size: NA; d_call: TRBD2; v_call: TRBV24-1; j_call: TRBJ2-1; cdr3_nt: TGTGCCACCAGTGATGCCACCGGGACTAGCGCCGGGCAGTTCTTC; cdr3_aa: CATSDATGTSAGQFF
clone_size: NA; d_call: TRBD1; v_call: TRBV7-2; j_call: TRBJ2-6; cdr3_nt: TGTGCCAGCAGCTTAGCGGGGGACAGGGGGCCTGGGGCCAACGTCCTGACTTTC; cdr3_aa: CASSLAGDRGPGANVLTF
clone_size: NA; d_call: NA; v_call: TRBV3-1; j_call: TRBJ2-3; cdr3_nt: TGTGCCAGCAGCCAAGTCCCCAATACCGCTGATACGCAGTATTTT; cdr3_aa: CASSQVPNTADTQYF
clone_size: few; d_call: NA; v_call: TRBV3-1; j_call: TRBJ1-1; cdr3_nt: TGTGCCAGCAGCCTGGGGGAGGGTTTGAACACTGAAGCTTTCTTT; cdr3_aa: CASSLGEGLNTEAFF
clone_size: NA; d_call: NA; v_call: TRBV7-2; j_call: TRBJ2-1; cdr3_nt: TGTGCCAGCAGCCCTGGGACTTTCAGTGAGCAGTTCTTC; cdr3_aa: CASSPGTFSEQFF
clone_size: NA; d_call: TRBD1; v_call: TRBV20-1; j_call: TRBJ2-7; cdr3_nt: TGCAGTGCTAAGGGACAGGGAGGTGACGAGCAGTACTTC; cdr3_aa: CSAKGQGGDEQYF
clone_size: few; d_call: NA; v_call: TRBV7-2; j_call: TRBJ1-1; cdr3_nt: TGTGCCAGCAGCTCTGGCCCCCGCGGGACAAGCCCTGAAGCTTTCTTT; cdr3_aa: CASSSGPRGTSPEAFF
clone_size: NA; d_call: NA; v_call: TRBV27; j_call: TRBJ2-3; cdr3_nt: TGTGCCAGCAGTTTAAGTGGGGGGCCCGGTACGCAGTATTTT; cdr3_aa: CASSLSGGPGTQYF
clone_size: many; d_call: NA; v_call: TRBV20-1; j_call: TRBJ2-5; cdr3_nt: TGCAGTGCTAGAGGCCTTACCCAAGAGACCCAGTACTTC; cdr3_aa: CSARGLTQETQYF
clone_size: many; d_call: TRBD1; v_call: TRBV28; j_call: TRBJ2-1; cdr3_nt: TGTGCCAGCAGTTCAAGACAGGGTCGTGAGCAGTTCTTC; cdr3_aa: CASSSRQGREQFF
clone_size: few; d_call: NA; v_call: TRBV4-3; j_call: TRBJ1-4; cdr3_nt: TGCGCCAGCACGATCACAGGAACGGATGAAAAACTGTTTTTT; cdr3_aa: CASTITGTDEKLFF
clone_size: few; d_call: NA; v_call: TRBV30; j_call: TRBJ2-7; cdr3_nt: TGTGCCGGGAGAGAAAGGGAGGCAGCCTACGAGCAGTACTTC; cdr3_aa: CAGREREAAYEQYF
clone_size: many; d_call: NA; v_call: TRBV12-3/TRBV12-4; j_call: TRBJ1-3; cdr3_nt: TGTGCCAGCAACTACGGGGGGACTGGAAACACCATATATTTT; cdr3_aa: CASNYGGTGNTIYF
clone_size: NA; d_call: NA; v_call: TRBV2; j_call: TRBJ2-7; cdr3_nt: TGTGCCAGCACCCCCCCCCCGCGGGACATCGCAAGCTACGAGCAGTACTTC; cdr3_aa: CASTPPPRDIASYEQYF
clone_size: few; d_call: TRBD1; v_call: TRBV12-5; j_call: TRBJ2-7; cdr3_nt: TGTGCTAGTGGTTTGAGCCGACAGGGTTTGGGATACGAGCAGTACTTC; cdr3_aa: CASGLSRQGLGYEQYF
clone_size: few; d_call: TRBD2; v_call: TRBV20-1; j_call: TRBJ2-5; cdr3_nt: TGCAGTGCTAGAGGACTAGCGGGAGATGAGACCCAGTACTTC; cdr3_aa: CSARGLAGDETQYF
clone_size: few; d_call: TRBD2; v_call: TRBV20-1; j_call: TRBJ2-1; cdr3_nt: TGCAGTGCTAGTGGGACTAGCGGGAGCTCCTACAATGAGCAGTTCTTC; cdr3_aa: CSASGTSGSSYNEQFF
clone_size: NA; d_call: NA; v_call: TRBV29-1; j_call: TRBJ2-4; cdr3_nt: TGCAGCGGACAGGACTGGGGCAAAAACATTCAGTACTTC; cdr3_aa: CSGQDWGKNIQYF
clone_size: NA; d_call: TRBD1; v_call: TRBV20-1; j_call: TRBJ2-5; cdr3_nt: TGCAGTGCTAGAGATAGAGGGGGCGCAGAGACCCAGTACTTC; cdr3_aa: CSARDRGGAETQYF
clone_size: NA; d_call: NA; v_call: TRBV19; j_call: TRBJ2-1; cdr3_nt: TGTGCCAGTAGTAACTACCTCAGGGGACCCTCCAATGAGCAGTTCTTC; cdr3_aa: CASSNYLRGPSNEQFF
clone_size: NA; d_call: NA; v_call: TRBV1; j_call: TRBJ1-1; cdr3_nt: TGCAGTGCTATGCGAATGAGGAGGATGCACACTGAAGCTTTCTTT; cdr3_aa: CSAMRMRRMHTEAFF
clone_size: few; d_call: NA; v_call: TRBV27; j_call: TRBJ2-2; cdr3_nt: TGTGCCAGCAGCGGCCTAGCGCGGGCCGGGGAGCTGTTTTTT; cdr3_aa: CASSGLARAGELFF
clone_size: NA; d_call: NA; v_call: TRBV28; j_call: TRBJ2-4; cdr3_nt: TGTGCCACCCAGGGGGAGGACATTCAGTACTTC; cdr3_aa: CATQGEDIQYF
clone_size: NA; d_call: NA; v_call: TRBV11-2; j_call: TRBJ2-1; cdr3_nt: TGTGCCAGCAGCTTAGTCCCCACCTACAATGAGCAGTTCTTC; cdr3_aa: CASSLVPTYNEQFF
clone_size: many; d_call: NA; v_call: TRBV4-3; j_call: TRBJ1-6; cdr3_nt: TGCGCCAGCAGCCAAGATCGGGGGAATTCACCCCTCCACTTT; cdr3_aa: CASSQDRGNSPLHF
clone_size: once; d_call: TRBD1; v_call: TRBV2; j_call: TRBJ2-2; cdr3_nt: TGTGCCAGCAGCCGACGGGACAGGGGTGCGGGGGAGCTGTTTTTT; cdr3_aa: CASSRRDRGAGELFF
clone_size: few; d_call: NA; v_call: TRBV29-1; j_call: TRBJ2-1; cdr3_nt: TGCAGCGCAACCACAGGGTCTAATGAGCAGTTCTTC; cdr3_aa: CSATTGSNEQFF
clone_size: few; d_call: NA; v_call: TRBV5-1; j_call: TRBJ2-1; cdr3_nt: TGCGCCAGCAGCTTGGCTGGCAGGGGTGTGGATGAGCAGTTCTTC; cdr3_aa: CASSLAGRGVDEQFF